This is a list of T cell receptor beta chains from one sample in a study of T-cell reconstitution after alpha-beta-depleted transplantation in children. TCRdb independently ran MiXCR on the PCR reads; one entry per CDR3 protein. The profile shows around 680,000 distinct CDR3 sequences, around a sixth of them singletons. This specimen consisted of PBMCs from the stem cell graft donor, obtained from the stem cell graft. The receptors were sampled from a human donor who donated a stem cell graft to a child with acute myeloid leukemia. Each CDR3 is given with its conserved first and last residue. A D gene is named only where the DNA matches it firmly. Not all rows give a size; the values are once, few, many and, for expanded clones, a class.

D: TRBD2
size: few
V: TRBV24-1
J: TRBJ2-1
CDR3: CATSPGGRGTNNEQFF
DNA: TGTGCCACCAGCCCTGGGGGGAGGGGTACTAACAATGAGCAGTTCTTC

D: -
size: many
V: TRBV27
J: TRBJ2-7
CDR3: CASAAGVGSYEQYF
DNA: TGTGCCAGTGCGGCCGGGGTAGGCTCCTACGAGCAGTACTTC

D: -
size: few
V: TRBV7-8
J: TRBJ2-2
CDR3: CASSPIIGELFF
DNA: TGTGCCAGCAGCCCCATAATCGGGGAGCTGTTTTTT

D: -
size: many
V: TRBV20-1
J: TRBJ2-1
CDR3: CSARDPPDSYNEQFF
DNA: TGCAGTGCTAGAGATCCTCCGGACAGCTACAATGAGCAGTTCTTC

D: -
size: few
V: TRBV20-1
J: TRBJ1-5
CDR3: CSARDPRSPLYSNQPQHF
DNA: TGCAGTGCTAGAGACCCCAGGTCCCCCCTATATAGCAATCAGCCCCAGCATTTT

D: -
size: many
V: TRBV20-1
J: TRBJ1-6
CDR3: CSAGGGTSYNSPLHF
DNA: TGCAGTGCTGGGGGGGGCACCTCCTATAATTCACCCCTCCACTTT

D: -
size: many
V: TRBV20-1
J: TRBJ2-2
CDR3: CSARGRGTGELFF
DNA: TGCAGTGCTAGAGGGAGGGGTACCGGGGAGCTGTTTTTT

D: -
size: few
V: TRBV4-2
J: TRBJ2-5
CDR3: CASSREKTGGPQETQYF
DNA: TGTGCCAGCAGCCGAGAGAAGACGGGGGGCCCCCAAGAGACCCAGTACTTC

D: -
size: many
V: TRBV12-3/TRBV12-4
J: TRBJ1-6
CDR3: CASSLGGDSPLHF
DNA: TGTGCCAGCAGCCTAGGGGGGGATTCACCCCTCCACTTT

D: -
size: many
V: TRBV10-3
J: TRBJ1-6
CDR3: CAISGQPTNSPLHF
DNA: TGTGCCATCAGTGGACAGCCGACTAATTCACCCCTCCACTTT

D: -
size: -
V: TRBV7-3
J: TRBJ2-1
CDR3: CASSLKLGGRNEQFF
DNA: TGTGCCAGCAGCTTAAAACTAGGGGGACGCAATGAGCAGTTCTTC

D: -
size: many
V: TRBV5-5
J: TRBJ1-2
CDR3: CASSFLRGDYGYTF
DNA: TGTGCCAGCAGCTTTTTACGAGGGGACTATGGCTACACCTTC

D: TRBD1
size: many
V: TRBV20-1
J: TRBJ2-4
CDR3: CSARRARGAKNIQYF
DNA: TGCAGTGCTAGAAGGGCCAGGGGGGCCAAAAACATTCAGTACTTC

D: -
size: many
V: TRBV20-1
J: TRBJ2-3
CDR3: CSASTDPSSTDTQYF
DNA: TGCAGTGCTTCGACAGATCCTTCGAGCACAGATACGCAGTATTTT

D: -
size: many
V: TRBV7-2
J: TRBJ1-2
CDR3: CASSTQDLYGYTF
DNA: TGTGCCAGCAGCACCCAGGACCTCTATGGCTACACCTTC

D: -
size: many
V: TRBV12-3/TRBV12-4
J: TRBJ1-5
CDR3: CASSLARGNQPQHF
DNA: TGTGCCAGCAGTTTAGCGAGGGGGAATCAGCCCCAGCATTTT